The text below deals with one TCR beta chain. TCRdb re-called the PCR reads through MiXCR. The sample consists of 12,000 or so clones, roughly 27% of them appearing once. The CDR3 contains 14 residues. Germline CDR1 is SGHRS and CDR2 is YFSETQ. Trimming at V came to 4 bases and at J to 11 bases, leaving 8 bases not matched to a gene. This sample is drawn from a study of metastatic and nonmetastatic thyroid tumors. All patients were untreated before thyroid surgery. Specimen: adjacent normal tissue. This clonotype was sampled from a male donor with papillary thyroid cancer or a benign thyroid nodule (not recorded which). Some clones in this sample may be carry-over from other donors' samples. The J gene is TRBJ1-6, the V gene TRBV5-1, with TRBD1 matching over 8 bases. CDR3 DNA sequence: TGCGCCAGCAGCACCGGACAGGGAGGAGCACCCCTCCACTTT. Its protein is CASSTGQGGAPLHF.